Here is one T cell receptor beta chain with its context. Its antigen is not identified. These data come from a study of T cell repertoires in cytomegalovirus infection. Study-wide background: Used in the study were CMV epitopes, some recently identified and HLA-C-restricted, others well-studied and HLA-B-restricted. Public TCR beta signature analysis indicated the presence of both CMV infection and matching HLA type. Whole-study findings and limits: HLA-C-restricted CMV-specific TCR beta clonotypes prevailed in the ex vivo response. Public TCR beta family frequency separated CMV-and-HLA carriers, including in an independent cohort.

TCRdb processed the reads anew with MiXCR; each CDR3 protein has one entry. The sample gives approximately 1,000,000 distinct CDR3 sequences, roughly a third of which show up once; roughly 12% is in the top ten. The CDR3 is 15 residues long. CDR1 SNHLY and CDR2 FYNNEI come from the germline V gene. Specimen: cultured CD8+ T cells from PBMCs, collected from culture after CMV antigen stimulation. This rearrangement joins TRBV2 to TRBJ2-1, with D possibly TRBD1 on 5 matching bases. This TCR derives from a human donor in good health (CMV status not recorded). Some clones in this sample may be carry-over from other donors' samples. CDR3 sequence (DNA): TGTGCGAAGCAGGGCGAACAGCCCTTTCTCGGTGAGCAGTTCTTC. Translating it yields CAKQGEQPFLGEQFF.